The 27 T cell receptor beta chains presented below share a single source sample, sequenced in a study of somatic mutations in cytotoxic T cells in rheumatoid arthritis (dated by TCRdb to about 2017). The library was generated by the immunoSEQ multiplex PCR assay. TCRdb's version of the immuneACCESS table is confined to in-frame rearrangements and falls short of the full clone set. An unresolved V gene accounts for under half of the shortfall where checked; the remainder is of unknown origin. Counted in this sample were 20,000 to 25,000 clones; 85% to 90% of them appeared once. Together, the top ten hold about 20% of the sample. The sequencing input was CD8+ T cells sorted from blood. These receptors all come from a woman between 50 and 59 years old in good health.

V usage is TRBV4-1 and J usage is TRBJ1-3; the D is unclear. Germline-derived CDR1 and CDR2 are MGHRA and YSYEKL. Trimming shortened V by 0 bases and J by 0 bases, and 9 bases separated the two germline ends. The CDR3 runs 16 residues. The CDR3: CASSQEGAPSGNTIYF. In DNA form, the CDR3 reads TGCGCCAGCAGCCAAGAAGGAGCCCCCTCTGGAAACACCATATATTTT.

The CDR3 sequence is CASGLPTRERSYNEQFF. The CDR3 DNA reads as TGTGCTAGTGGTCTCCCGACCCGGGAAAGGTCCTACAATGAGCAGTTCTTC. This sequence joins TRBV12-5 and TRBJ2-1, with D perhaps TRBD2 (5 bases). V was trimmed by 5 bases and J by 1 base, leaving 18 bases between them. Germline-derived CDR1 and CDR2 are LGHNT and FRNRAP. The CDR3 covers 17 residues.

The J gene is TRBJ1-2, the V gene TRBV4-1, with D possibly TRBD1 on 5 matching bases. CDR3 size: 16 residues. Germline lookup yields CDR1 MGHRA and CDR2 YSYEKL. The germline V and J ends were trimmed by 4 bases and 4 bases, with 19 bases remaining between them. CDR3 protein: CASSPGDPGGVYGYTF. As DNA, the CDR3 is TGCGCCAGCAGCCCCGGGGACCCGGGCGGGGTCTATGGCTACACCTTC.

This chain links TRBV5-6 with TRBJ2-7; D might be TRBD1 or TRBD2, each matching 6 bases. CDR1 and CDR2 from the germline V gene are SGHDT and YYEEEE. The length of the CDR3 is 15 residues. Trimming took off 0 bases at V and 4 bases at J, with 14 bases between the two ends. Here the CDR3 reads CASSLEAGGPYEQYV. Written as DNA, the CDR3 is TGTGCCAGCAGCTTGGAGGCTGGGGGGCCATACGAGCAGTACGTC.

This clone was recorded once. This chain connects TRBV14 to TRBJ2-7; possible D gene TRBD2, 6 bases. From germline, CDR1 is SGHDN and CDR2 FVKESK. Between the trimmed V and J ends, which lost 4 bases and 7 bases, there was a span of 14 bases. This CDR3 region has 13 residues. CDR3 residues: CASSPTDRGEQYV. CDR3 coding DNA: TGTGCCAGCAGCCCAACGGACCGGGGGGAGCAGTACGTC.

The V and J genes are TRBV9 and TRBJ1-1, with TRBD1 matching over 8 bases. Germline V gene lookup returns CDR1 SGDLS and CDR2 YYNGEE. J lost 1 base, V lost 3 bases, and 5 bases had no gene match. The CDR3 has 15 amino acids. DNA of the CDR3: TGTGCCAGCAGCGGTTCCGGGACAGGGAACACTGAAGCTTTCTTT. The encoded protein is CASSGSGTGNTEAFF.

V gene TRBV4-3 combines with J gene TRBJ2-1; D may be TRBD2 (6 bases). V was clipped by 4 bases and J by 1 base, with 8 bases between them. This CDR3 comprises 14 residues. Germline V gives CDR1 LGHNA, CDR2 YSLEER. The CDR3 region has the DNA TGCGCCAGCAGCCCCGGGACTTCCTACAATGAGCAGTTCTTC. Amino acids: CASSPGTSYNEQFF.

The V call is TRBV19, the J call TRBJ1-1; tentative D call: TRBD1 (5 bases). The germline V gene encodes CDR1 LNHDA and CDR2 SQIVND (reference sequence). The CDR3 is 12 amino acids. V dropped 7 bases and J dropped 6 bases, with 12 bases sitting between them. Here the CDR3 DNA reads TGTGCCAGTACCCTGGGGGGGGCTGAAGCTTTCTTT. Its protein product is CASTLGGAEAFF.

V usage is TRBV5-4 and J usage is TRBJ2-3; TRBD1 or TRBD2 may be the D gene (6 bases each). The CDR3 is made up of 16 amino acids. V lost 4 bases and J lost 6, with 21 bases in between. Per the germline V gene, CDR1 is SGHNT and CDR2 is YYREEE (reference sequence). The CDR3 region is CASSPKGDSASDTQYF. In nucleotides, the CDR3 is TGTGCCAGCAGCCCGAAGGGGGACTCCGCTAGTGATACGCAGTATTTT.

V and J are TRBV2 and TRBJ2-1, with 10 bases identical to TRBD2. Germline V gene sequence: CDR1 SNHLY, CDR2 FYNNEI. The CDR3 is made up of 18 amino acids. The V and J ends lost 2 bases and 4 bases, in that order; junction bases with no gene match: 11. Here the CDR3 reads CASSELQSPSGGYNEQFF. In DNA form, the CDR3 reads TGTGCCAGCAGTGAACTCCAAAGCCCTAGCGGGGGTTACAATGAGCAGTTCTTC.

The V gene is TRBV10-1, the J gene TRBJ1-2; D is ambiguous. Trimming left V 5 bases short and J 4 bases short, with 41 bases between. This CDR3 contains 23 residues. The germline gives CDR1 WNHNN, CDR2 SYGVQD (reference sequence). Written as DNA, the CDR3 is TGCGCCAGCAGTACCAAGTTAAGATCGCGAAAGACCTATGGATCGCGAAAGACCTATGGCTACACCTTC. Protein: CASSTKLRSRKTYGSRKTYGYTF.

V is TRBV7-9 and J is TRBJ2-2, with a possible D match to TRBD1 (5 bases). The germline V gene has CDR1 SEHNR and CDR2 FQNEAQ (reference sequence). V lost 8 bases, J lost 0 bases, and 10 bases lay in between. The CDR3 covers 14 residues. CDR3 in amino acids: CASLNRSNTGELFF. DNA of the CDR3: TGTGCCAGCTTGAACAGGTCGAACACCGGGGAGCTGTTTTTT.

J is TRBJ2-7 and V is TRBV5-1; 9 bases agree with TRBD1. This CDR3 has 15 residues. The germline V gene encodes CDR1 SGHRS and CDR2 YFSETQ. V lost 0 bases and J lost 4; bases outside the gene matches: 5. The CDR3 here is CASSLGGTGSYEQYF. The CDR3 nucleotides read TGCGCCAGCAGCTTGGGAGGGACAGGGTCGTACGAGCAGTACTTC.

The rearrangement links TRBV27 to TRBJ2-7; 8 nucleotides agree with TRBD2. This CDR3 comprises 14 residues. The ends lost 4 bases at V and 6 bases at J; junction bases unmatched: 8. Germline V gene sequence: CDR1 MNHEY, CDR2 SMNVEV (reference sequence). In DNA, the CDR3 is TGTGCCAGCAGTTCGTTAGCGGGGTCGGTCGAGCAGTACTTC. This translates into CASSSLAGSVEQYF.

The chain combines TRBV2 with TRBJ1-2, with D perhaps matching TRBD1 (5 bases). The CDR3 loop spans 15 amino acids. Trimming took 7 bases from V and 6 from J, leaving 21 bases between them. Germline V gives CDR1 SNHLY, CDR2 FYNNEI. The CDR3, as DNA: TGTGCCAGCAACTTGCAGATGACTGGGACGGATGGCTACACCTTC. It encodes CASNLQMTGTDGYTF.

The V and J genes are TRBV13 and TRBJ1-1; 8 bases agree with TRBD1. CDR1 and CDR2 (germline): PRHDT, FYEKMQ (reference sequence). V was clipped by 5 bases and J by 10 bases; unmatched bases: 6. The CDR3 consists of 12 residues. The CDR3 loop reads CASSLDRVRAFF. CDR3 nucleotides: TGTGCCAGCAGCCTGGACAGGGTGAGAGCTTTCTTT.

The chain carries TRBV4-3 and TRBJ1-1; 7 nucleotides align to TRBD1. In germline, CDR1 is LGHNA, CDR2 YSLEER. V lost 0 bases to trimming and J lost 4 bases; unmatched junction nucleotides: 8. The CDR3 extends over 16 amino acids. CDR3 nucleotides: TGCGCCAGCAGCCAAGATACGGGACAGCCTTTCACTGAAGCTTTCTTT. Protein: CASSQDTGQPFTEAFF.

The chain uses TRBV7-9 and TRBJ2-1; 9 positions match TRBD2. The length of the CDR3 is 15 residues. V lost 2 bases, J lost 4 bases, and 3 bases stayed unmatched. The germline V gene encodes CDR1 SEHNR and CDR2 FQNEAQ (reference sequence). The CDR3 coding sequence is TGTGCCAGCAGCTTATCTAGCGGGGATTACAATGAGCAGTTCTTC. Translating gives CASSLSSGDYNEQFF.

The CDR3 protein is CASSGAGGQETQYF. The CDR3 DNA sequence: TGTGCCAGCAGCGGGGCAGGGGGGCAGGAGACCCAGTACTTC. The rearrangement uses TRBV5-4 and TRBJ2-5; tentative D call: TRBD1 (7 bases). The CDR3 extends over 14 amino acids. Trimming removed 4 bases at V and 5 bases at J, with 15 bases between. Germline-derived CDR1 and CDR2 are SGHNT and YYREEE (reference sequence).

Here the CDR3 DNA reads TGTGCCAGCAGTGAGGGGGGGCAGGGGAACACTGAAGCTTTCTTT. Translating gives CASSEGGQGNTEAFF. The V call is TRBV2, the J call TRBJ1-1, with a possible D match to TRBD1 (6 bases). CDR1 is SNHLY and CDR2 is FYNNEI in the germline V gene. This CDR3 region has 15 residues. Trimming removed 3 bases at V and 1 base at J, with 12 bases between.

In nucleotides, the CDR3 is TGTGCCAGCAGTCACCAGGGCATGGACACTGAAGCTTTCTTT. Protein product: CASSHQGMDTEAFF. The chain employs TRBV6-5 and TRBJ1-1, with TRBD1 as a possible D gene (5 bases). V was clipped by 5 bases and J by 3 bases, with 13 bases between them. Germline V gene sequence: CDR1 MNHEY, CDR2 SVGAGI. The CDR3 loop spans 14 amino acids.

The chain couples TRBV4-2 to TRBJ2-7; TRBD2 matches 12 bases. The CDR3 loop spans 17 amino acids. With V trimmed by 3 bases and J by 2 bases, 8 bases remained unmatched. Germline V gene lookup returns CDR1 LGHNA and CDR2 YNFKEQ. Written as DNA, the CDR3 is TGTGCCAGCAGCCACCCCTATCTAGCGGGGGGGCCCTACGAGCAGTACTTC. Encoded protein: CASSHPYLAGGPYEQYF.

This chain uses TRBV7-9 with TRBJ2-2; D is possibly TRBD2 (6 bases). This CDR3 region has 15 residues. Germline V gene data show CDR1 as SEHNR and CDR2 as FQNEAQ (reference sequence). The V and J ends lost 5 bases and 0 bases respectively, with 10 bases between them. CDR3 region: CASSLGGTNTGELFF. Here the CDR3 DNA reads TGTGCCAGCAGCCTAGGAGGGACGAACACCGGGGAGCTGTTTTTT. Supplemented by reference TRBV7-9 and TRBJ2-2, the full variable domain reads DTGVSQNPRHKITKRGQNVTFRCDPISEHNRLYWYRQTLGQGPEFLTYFQNEAQLEKSRLLSDRFSAERPKGSFSTLEIQRTEQGDSAMYLCASSLGGTNTGELFFGEGSRLTVL.

The chain links TRBV10-2 to TRBJ2-7, with D hard to call. V gave up 0 bases and J gave up 7 bases, with 7 bases separating them. Per the germline V gene, CDR1 is WSHSY and CDR2 is SAAADI. This CDR3 has 12 amino acids. CDR3 residues: CASSESTEEQYV. In DNA form, the CDR3 reads TGCGCCAGCAGTGAGTCGACGGAAGAGCAGTACGTC.

Written as DNA, the CDR3 is TGTGCCAGCAGTCCTGCGACAGGGGGCTATCGGGACGAGCAGTACTTC. Translation gives CASSPATGGYRDEQYF. The V and J genes are TRBV27 and TRBJ2-7, with TRBD1 matching over 10 bases. Germline V lookup: CDR1 MNHEY, CDR2 SMNVEV (reference sequence). The CDR3 has 16 amino acids. The V gene end was trimmed by 5 bases and the J gene end by 5 bases; junction bases not matched to a gene: 12.

The V and J genes are TRBV4-1 and TRBJ1-4; D perhaps matches TRBD1 (6 bases). V shed 1 base and J shed 7 bases, with 13 bases lying between them. CDR1 is MGHRA and CDR2 is YSYEKL in the germline V gene. The CDR3 is 15 residues long. CDR3 DNA: TGCGCCAGCAGCCAAGGGGCAGGGGATAGTGAAAAACTGTTTTTT. This translates into CASSQGAGDSEKLFF.

The chain is built from TRBV6-4 and TRBJ1-1; unclear D gene. Germline-derived CDR1 and CDR2 are MRHNA and SNTAGT. The V end lost 2 bases, the J end lost 12 bases, and 16 bases lay between the germline ends. The CDR3 spans 13 residues. CDR3 in DNA: TGTGCCAGCAGTGACAGGACTATGGGTCAGACTTTCTTT. Protein sequence: CASSDRTMGQTFF.